These 17 T cell receptor beta chains were sequenced from one sample in a study of early T cells in non-severe SARS-CoV-2 infection (dated by TCRdb to about 2021). Preparation of the library involved 5' RACE. Sequencing used a NextSeq 500. Using fastp at Q25 and MiXCR, TCRdb reprocessed the public reads and kept productive beta chains. Rows are combined by CDR3 protein, so each entry shows the most common genes and DNA. The sample records 85,000 to 100,000 distinct CDR3 sequences, about 13% of which are singletons. Around 2.5% of the sample is held by the ten biggest clonotypes. What was sequenced was whole blood. The receptor set was obtained from an adult who was a healthcare worker with PCR-confirmed SARS-CoV-2 infection or an uninfected control (not recorded which).

This clonotype was detected ten times or more. This chain uses TRBV6-2 or TRBV6-3 with TRBJ2-1; no reliable D call. Germline V CDR1 and CDR2: MNHEY, SVGEGT. CDR3 size: 13 residues. V lost 2 bases to trimming and J lost 4 bases, with 6 bases between them. CDR3 DNA sequence: TGTGCCAGCAGTTACGTTAGTTACAATGAGCAGTTCTTC. The encoded protein is CASSYVSYNEQFF.

This clonotype was seen only a few times. The V call is TRBV20-1, the J call TRBJ2-4; the D is unclear. The CDR3 loop spans 14 amino acids. Looked up from germline, CDR1 is DFQATT and CDR2 is SNEGSKA (reference sequence). Trimming shortened V by 3 bases and J by 0 bases, and 9 bases separated the two germline ends. The chain's CDR3 is CSARGNIAKNIQYF. In DNA, the CDR3 is TGCAGTGCTAGGGGAAATATAGCCAAAAACATTCAGTACTTC.

The chain has TRBV5-4 and TRBJ2-7, with no clear D. Per the germline V gene, CDR1 is SGHNT and CDR2 is YYREEE (reference sequence). Between the trimmed V and J ends, which lost 2 bases and 0 bases, there was a span of 15 bases. The CDR3 sequence is 16 residues long. DNA of the CDR3: TGTGCCAGCAGCTTTGATGTGGGCTTGACCTCCTACGAGCAGTACTTC. This codes for CASSFDVGLTSYEQYF.

CDR3 DNA sequence: TGTGCCAGCAGTTATGCGGCAGGGGGTTACAATGAGCAGTTCTTC. Encoded protein: CASSYAAGGYNEQFF. The chain has TRBV6-2 or TRBV6-3 and TRBJ2-1; TRBD1 matches at 7 bases. V shed 3 bases and J 4 bases; nucleotides not matched to a gene: 6. Germline CDR1 reads MNHEY; CDR2 reads SVGEGT. The CDR3 loop spans 15 amino acids.

This rearrangement joins TRBV7-8 to TRBJ2-2; D not certain. Trimming shortened V by 5 bases and J by 3 bases, and 7 bases separated the two germline ends. Germline CDR1 reads SGHVS; CDR2 reads FQNEAQ. This CDR3 has 13 residues. The CDR3 nucleotides read TGTGCCAGCAGCCTAGGCTACACCGGGGAGCTGTTTTTT. Encoded protein: CASSLGYTGELFF.

There are a few counts of this clonotype. The genes are TRBV27 and TRBJ2-7, with 8 bases that match TRBD2. Unmatched junction bases numbered 11, after V lost 6 bases and J lost 7 bases. Germline V gives CDR1 MNHEY, CDR2 SMNVEV (reference sequence). The CDR3 consists of 14 residues. This chain's CDR3 is CASSSAGGSFEQYF. CDR3 bases: TGTGCCAGCAGCTCCGCGGGGGGTTCATTTGAGCAGTACTTC.

This chain links TRBV20-1 with TRBJ2-7, with 8 bases lining up with TRBD1. The germline gives CDR1 DFQATT, CDR2 SNEGSKA (reference sequence). V was clipped by 3 bases and J by 6 bases; unmatched bases: 13. The CDR3 totals 15 residues. CDR3 nucleotide sequence: TGCAGTGCTAGGGCGGAGGGGACAGGTCCCTCCGAGCAGTACTTC. Residues: CSARAEGTGPSEQYF.

This clonotype was recorded at least ten times. The V gene is TRBV2, the J gene TRBJ2-7; D is uncertain. This CDR3 has 11 amino acids. The V end was cut by 8 bases, the J end by 1 base, with 6 bases between. Germline V gene sequence: CDR1 SNHLY, CDR2 FYNNEI. The DNA for the CDR3 is TGTGCCAGCCTCTTGTCCTACGAGCAGTACTTC. It encodes CASLLSYEQYF.

The table lists this clonotype with a few counts. The chain carries TRBV3-1 and TRBJ2-5, with D possibly matching TRBD2 (5 bases). Germline CDR1 reads LGHDT; CDR2 reads YNNKEL (reference sequence). V lost 0 bases and J 4 bases, leaving 12 bases between the germline ends. This CDR3 is built from 15 residues. CDR3 sequence: CASSQDWGARETQYF. The CDR3 DNA sequence: TGTGCCAGCAGCCAAGATTGGGGAGCGAGAGAGACCCAGTACTTC.

V and J are TRBV28 and TRBJ2-7, with D perhaps given as TRBD1 or TRBD2 (5 bases each). Germline V gives CDR1 MDHEN, CDR2 SYDVKM. Trimming stripped 8 bases from V and 0 bases from J, with 14 bases between. The CDR3 contains 14 residues. CDR3 sequence: CASRMGTLSYEQYF. Here the CDR3 DNA reads TGTGCCAGCCGCATGGGGACCCTCTCCTACGAGCAGTACTTC.

The V and J genes are TRBV28 and TRBJ1-4, with D maybe TRBD1 (5 bases). Trimming left V 1 base short and J 3 bases short, with 9 bases between. CDR3 length equals 15 residues. Germline V CDR1 and CDR2: MDHEN, SYDVKM. CDR3: CASSLLGTANEKLFF. DNA for the CDR3: TGTGCCAGCAGTTTATTGGGGACGGCTAATGAAAAACTGTTTTTT. The full variable domain, its missing parts supplied by reference TRBV28 and TRBJ1-4, is DVKVTQSSRYLVKRTGEKVFLECVQDMDHENMFWYRQDPGLGLRLIYFSYDVKMKEKGDIPEGYSVSREKKERFSLILESASTNQTSMYLCASSLLGTANEKLFFGSGTQLSVL.

The chain recombines TRBV20-1 with TRBJ1-6, with no clear D. The CDR3 is made up of 14 amino acids. Trimming removed 3 bases at V and 7 bases at J, with 13 bases between. Per germline, CDR1 DFQATT and CDR2 SNEGSKA (reference sequence). CDR3 in amino acids: CSASSRTLNSPLHF. In nucleotides, the CDR3 is TGCAGTGCTAGTTCCCGTACACTCAATTCACCCCTCCACTTT.

The sample holds many counts of this clonotype. The chain recombines TRBV28 with TRBJ2-7, with 9 bases aligning to TRBD1. V trimming: 10 bases; J trimming: 5 bases; junction bases outside the gene matches: 6. This CDR3 comprises 12 residues. CDR1 is MDHEN and CDR2 is SYDVKM in the germline V gene. DNA for the CDR3: TGTGCCACGTCGGACAGGGGTCACGAGCAGTACTTC. It codes for CATSDRGHEQYF.

This clonotype was detected a few times. The V call is TRBV29-1, the J call TRBJ2-7; D might be TRBD2 (6 bases). CDR1 SQVTM and CDR2 ANQGSEA come from the germline V gene. The CDR3 contains 13 residues. Trimming took 7 bases from V and 5 from J, leaving 18 bases between them. In DNA form, the CDR3 reads TGCAGCGCCGACGGAGGGCTTTCTAACGAGCAGTACTTC. This gives the protein CSADGGLSNEQYF.

This clonotype came up once. This chain connects TRBV5-1 to TRBJ2-7, with TRBD2 matching over 11 bases. From germline, CDR1 is SGHRS and CDR2 YFSETQ. This CDR3 region has 15 residues. V gave up 7 bases and J gave up 7 bases; unmatched junction bases: 13. In DNA form, the CDR3 reads TGCGCCAGCGGCAGGGTACTAGCGGGGGCGGCGGAGCAGTACTTC. It encodes CASGRVLAGAAEQYF. Looking up the rest from reference TRBV5-1 and TRBJ2-7 gives the full variable domain: KAGVTQTPRYLIKTRGQQVTLSCSPISGHRSVSWYQQTPGQGLQFLFEYFSETQRNKGNFPGRFSGRQFSNSRSEMNVSTLELGDSALYLCASGRVLAGAAEQYFGPGTRLTVT.

This clonotype was detected a few times. DNA of the CDR3: TGTGCCAGCAGCCAAGGTGGGGACGAGCAGTACTTC. Protein sequence: CASSQGGDEQYF. The genes are TRBV3-1 and TRBJ2-7, with no clear D. The CDR3 covers 12 residues. The V gene's germline CDR1 is LGHDT and CDR2 YNNKEL (reference sequence). V lost 1 base, J lost 5 bases, and 6 bases lay in between.

This clonotype occurred a few times. This rearrangement joins TRBV28 to TRBJ2-1; the D gene is possibly TRBD1 (5 bases). The CDR3 has 12 amino acids. V was clipped by 6 bases and J by 8 bases, with 11 bases between them. CDR1 and CDR2 (germline): MDHEN, SYDVKM. CDR3 in DNA: TGTGCCAGCAGACTTCAGGGCTATGAGCAGTTCTTC. This translates into CASRLQGYEQFF.